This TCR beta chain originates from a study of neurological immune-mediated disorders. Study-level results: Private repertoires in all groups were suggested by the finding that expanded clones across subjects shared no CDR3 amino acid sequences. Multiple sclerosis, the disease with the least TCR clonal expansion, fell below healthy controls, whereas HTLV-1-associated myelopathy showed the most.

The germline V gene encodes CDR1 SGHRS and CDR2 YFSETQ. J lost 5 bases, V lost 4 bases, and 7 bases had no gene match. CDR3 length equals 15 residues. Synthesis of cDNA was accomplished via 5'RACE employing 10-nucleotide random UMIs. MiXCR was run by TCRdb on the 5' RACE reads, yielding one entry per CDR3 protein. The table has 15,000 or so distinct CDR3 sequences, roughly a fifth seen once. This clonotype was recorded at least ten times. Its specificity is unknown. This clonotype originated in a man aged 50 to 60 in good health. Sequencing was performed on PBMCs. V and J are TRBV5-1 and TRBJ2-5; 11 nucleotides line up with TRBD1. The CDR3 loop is CASSRTGGSEETQYF. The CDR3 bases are TGCGCCAGCAGCCGGACAGGGGGCTCTGAGGAGACCCAGTACTTC. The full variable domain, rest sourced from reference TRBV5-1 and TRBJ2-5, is KAGVTQTPRYLIKTRGQQVTLSCSPISGHRSVSWYQQTPGQGLQFLFEYFSETQRNKGNFPGRFSGRQFSNSRSEMNVSTLELGDSALYLCASSRTGGSEETQYFGPGTRLLVL.